These 11 T cell receptor beta chains were all obtained from the same sample, sequenced in a study of brain T cells in children with intractable seizures. This table comes from immunoSEQ multiplex PCR, and its TCRdb copy is limited to in-frame clones, with some not included. The sample consists of about 76,000 clones, about 92% of them appearing once. The sample was peripheral blood, taken at surgery. The receptor source for this set is a boy under two years old with tuberous sclerosis and intractable seizures.

The V call is TRBV5-1, the J call TRBJ2-1; TRBD2 aligns across 8 bases. CDR1 and CDR2 (germline): SGHRS, YFSETQ. Trimming took 2 bases from V and 6 from J; bases not matched to a gene: 4. The CDR3 is 14 amino acids. This CDR3 reads CASSFPGGGNEQFF. In DNA form, the CDR3 reads TGCGCCAGCAGCTTCCCGGGAGGGGGCAATGAGCAGTTCTTC.

In its sample, this clone was seen once. This rearrangement joins TRBV30 to TRBJ2-4; D remains ambiguous. V was shortened by 0 bases and J by 5 bases, with 11 bases between the two germline ends. The germline gives CDR1 GTSNPN, CDR2 SVGIG (reference sequence). This CDR3 has 14 amino acids. The CDR3 nucleotides read TGTGCCTGGAGTGTTTGGGCTGGCGAAAACATTCAGTACTTC. Translation: CAWSVWAGENIQYF.

The V and J genes are TRBV5-6 and TRBJ2-2; a weak D match, TRBD2 (6 bases). CDR1 SGHDT and CDR2 YYEEEE come from the germline V gene. CDR3 size: 15 residues. Trimming took 2 bases from V and 5 from J, leaving 13 bases between them. This CDR3 reads CASSFRGTRTGELFF. DNA of the CDR3: TGTGCCAGCAGCTTTCGGGGGACGAGAACCGGGGAGCTGTTTTTT.

The genes are TRBV12-5 and TRBJ2-3; D is ambiguous. V lost 1 base to trimming and J lost 8 bases, with 10 bases between them. The CDR3 has 13 amino acids. Germline CDR1 reads LGHNT; CDR2 reads FRNRAP. The CDR3 loop is CASGLEGPGTQYF. CDR3 sequence (DNA): TGTGCTAGTGGTTTGGAGGGTCCGGGTACGCAGTATTTT.

The chain uses TRBV7-6 and TRBJ2-3, with D perhaps TRBD1 (6 bases). Germline V lookup: CDR1 SGHVS, CDR2 FNYEAQ. This CDR3 contains 18 residues. V lost 5 bases and J lost 1, with 22 bases in between. This CDR3 is CASSLRYPTGSRTDTQYF. For the CDR3, the DNA is TGTGCCAGCAGCCTTAGATACCCGACAGGAAGCCGCACAGATACGCAGTATTTT.

The CDR3 DNA reads TGTGCCAGCAGCCGTTGGGGGGGGGCCCAAGAGACCCAGTACTTC. Translating it yields CASSRWGGAQETQYF. The V call is TRBV5-4, the J call TRBJ2-5; D may be TRBD2 (7 bases). There are 15 residues in the CDR3. Per germline, CDR1 SGHNT and CDR2 YYREEE (reference sequence). Trimming cost V 4 bases and J 1 base, with 14 bases left between them.

The rearrangement joins TRBV20-1 to TRBJ2-7; TRBD2 agrees at 10 bases. The germline gives CDR1 DFQATT, CDR2 SNEGSKA (reference sequence). There are 15 residues in the CDR3. The V gene end was trimmed by 3 bases and the J gene end by 3 bases; junction bases not matched to a gene: 8. DNA for the CDR3: TGCAGTGCTAGTGGCGGCGCTAGCGGGAGCTACGAGCAGTACTTC. Encoded protein: CSASGGASGSYEQYF.

J is TRBJ2-5 and V is TRBV7-2, with 9 bases identical to TRBD2. V shed 1 base, J shed 6 bases, and the junction held 12 bases outside the gene matches. Germline CDR1 and CDR2: SGHTA and FQGNSA. The CDR3 covers 17 residues. CDR3 in amino acids: CASSLESSRGGLQTQYF. In DNA form, the CDR3 reads TGTGCCAGCAGCTTAGAGTCGTCGCGGGGGGGCCTACAGACCCAGTACTTC.

The chain couples TRBV7-9 to TRBJ2-5, with a possible D match to TRBD1 (5 bases). The V end was cut by 1 base, the J end by 1 base, with 10 bases between. The CDR3 length is 15 residues. Per germline, CDR1 SEHNR and CDR2 FQNEAQ (reference sequence). Here the CDR3 DNA reads TGTGCCAGCAGCTTAGTCCCCGACAGCCAAGAGACCCAGTACTTC. Its protein is CASSLVPDSQETQYF.

The rearrangement links TRBV30 to TRBJ1-1; tentatively, D is TRBD1 (5 bases). Germline V lookup: CDR1 GTSNPN, CDR2 SVGIG (reference sequence). Trimming took 0 bases from V and 8 from J, leaving 19 bases between them. The CDR3 is made up of 15 amino acids. The CDR3 DNA follows: TGTGCCTGGAGTGTACGAGTGGCAGGGAAGTCCGAAGCTTTCTTT. Its protein is CAWSVRVAGKSEAFF.

This clone was counted between two and nine times. CDR3 sequence (DNA): TGTGCCAGCAGTCTGAGGAATTCACCCCTCCACTTT. Its protein product is CASSLRNSPLHF. The V and J genes are TRBV27 and TRBJ1-6, with D uncertain. The CDR3 extends over 12 amino acids. Germline V lookup: CDR1 MNHEY, CDR2 SMNVEV (reference sequence). V lost 5 bases and J 7 bases, leaving 6 bases between the germline ends.